Listed here is a single T cell receptor beta chain. There is no known antigen for this receptor. One base away there is no much larger clone; base qualities are not given. The immunoSEQ assay amplified TCRB CDR3 regions from 1.5 to 2.5 micrograms of genomic DNA, or from all available DNA when less than that amount was available. Multiplex PCR used 60 forward primers for TCR V beta segments and 13 reverse primers for J beta segments. To estimate reads per starting template, synthetic control templates were spiked into each sample at limiting dilution. Reads of 87 bp were generated by sequencing on the Illumina HiSeq System. The source study handled its data this way. PCR and sequencing errors were removed by merging closely related sequences with a nearest neighbor algorithm. TCR overlap was measured as the percentage of unique tumor TCR beta sequences also present in the same patient's peripheral blood. The source is immuneACCESS, and TCRdb retained only in-frame sequences with V and J called. Part of the clones is not carried over; for the studies checked, unresolved V genes explain less than half of this, and the remainder is unexplained. The DNA was the basis for D and trimming; V, J and clone size are from that table. The sample table shows approximately 50,000 clones, and about 89% are seen once. The ten most abundant clones make up roughly 5.6% of the sample.

This sample is drawn from a study of glioma-infiltrating T cells after dendritic cell vaccination listed by TCRdb under 2016. Regarding the research as a whole: The cohort comprised about 15 glioblastoma patients from Phase I and II dendritic cell vaccination trials, 9 newly diagnosed and 6 with recurrent disease. In glioblastoma patients vaccinated with dendritic cells, deep sequencing of TCR beta CDR3 regions served to measure the amount of tumor-infiltrating lymphocytes and to compare repertoires between tumor and blood. Survival after dendritic cell vaccination was correlated with TCR sequencing metrics, including TIL content and tumor-blood repertoire overlap. Autologous tumor lysate-pulsed dendritic cell vaccination was administered to the patients between 2003 and 2012. Each patient was given three intradermal dendritic cell vaccine injections, spaced two weeks apart, in the arm below the axilla. The vaccine consisted of monocyte-derived dendritic cells cultured approximately seven days with IL-4 and GM-CSF, then pulsed overnight with autologous tumor lysate.

The intended sense of this specimen's time point label: after dendritic cell vaccination, including at tumor progression/relapse. Selection of patients required sufficient residual fresh-frozen tumor tissue and over two years of available survival data. Molecular status otherwise varied across the glioblastoma patients, but none of them carried an isocitrate dehydrogenase mutation. PBMC were collected before vaccination, two weeks after the third vaccination, and at tumor progression if tumor progression occurred. The Qiagen DNeasy Blood extraction Kit was used to extract genomic DNA. Cut back by 3 bases and 5 bases, the V and J ends lie 17 bases apart. Per the germline V gene, SGHDT is the CDR1 and YYEEEE is the CDR2. The CDR3 covers 15 residues, taking in both the cysteine and the phenylalanine. Only the CDR3 portion is preserved as DNA: 45 bases, with reading frame beginning at the first base.

Findings and caveats that apply to the study as a whole: The cohort was small and heterogeneous, with few patients having full blood and tumor sets and even fewer initial-recurrent tumor pairs. TCR clonality showed no direct relationship with survival, which suggests that a diverse polyclonal response may be important. The three-group TCR overlap response model was characterized as speculative, and prospective validation of the model was stated to be required. After dendritic cell vaccination, a higher estimated pretreatment TIL content predicted longer time to progression and overall survival.

The chain joins TRBV5-6 to TRBJ2-5, with an unclear D gene assignment. Specimen: blood, collected after dendritic cell vaccination. The receptor's source is a human donor with glioblastoma. Read as DNA, the sequence is TGTGCCAGCAGCTACCCAGCTGGTCACGGGGAGACCCAGTACTTC. This codes for CASSYPAGHGETQYF.